The table lists the clone carrying this T cell receptor (beta chain) with a few counts. Its antigen is still unknown. This entry comes from a study of high-grade serous ovarian cancer treatment subgroups. The wider study: On average, just over 14,000 reads and 7,000 to 8,500 unique TCR beta rearrangements were obtained per sample. Study conclusions and caveats: Spatial context was lost because tumors were sequenced in bulk. The analyses considered CDR3 and ignored CDR1 and CDR2. Repertoire similarity ranged roughly 0.11 to 0.8 between tumors of one patient.

The tumor samples were collected prior to definitive surgery or chemotherapy. Unmatched junction bases numbered 8, after V lost 5 bases and J lost 5 bases. CDR1 and CDR2 (germline): KGHSH, LQKENI. The CDR3 runs 16 residues. Measured with immunoSEQ multiplex PCR; TCRdb has only the in-frame clones, and not every one. The sample contains about 16,000 clones, 73% of which appear only once. The sequence derives from a human donor with high-grade serous ovarian cancer. This chain connects TRBV18 to TRBJ2-1; 11 nucleotides line up with TRBD2. Source material: tumor tissue. The CDR3 nucleotides read TGTGCCAGCTCATCTACTACGACTAGCGGGGACAATGAGCAGTTCTTC. This codes for CASSSTTTSGDNEQFF.